Detailed here is one T cell receptor beta chain. V lost 7 bases to trimming and J lost 3 bases, with 9 bases between them. This CDR3 is 13 amino acids long. The repertoire was sequenced with immunoSEQ multiplex PCR; TCRdb's copy has only in-frame clones and lacks some. The table includes fewer than 110,000 clones, 80% detected once. The data were obtained in a study of blood T cell repertoires in COVID-19. In the study overall: Acute-phase and convalescent COVID-19 samples originated in the United States, Italy and Spain.

The J gene is TRBJ2-2, the V gene TRBV12-3 or TRBV12-4; possible D gene TRBD2, 6 bases. The source of this sequence is a man between 70 and 80 years old with acute or convalescent COVID-19. Material for sequencing was peripheral blood. The CDR3 bases are TGTGCCAGCAAACCGGGGGACACCGGGGAGCTGTTTTTT. Encoded protein: CASKPGDTGELFF.